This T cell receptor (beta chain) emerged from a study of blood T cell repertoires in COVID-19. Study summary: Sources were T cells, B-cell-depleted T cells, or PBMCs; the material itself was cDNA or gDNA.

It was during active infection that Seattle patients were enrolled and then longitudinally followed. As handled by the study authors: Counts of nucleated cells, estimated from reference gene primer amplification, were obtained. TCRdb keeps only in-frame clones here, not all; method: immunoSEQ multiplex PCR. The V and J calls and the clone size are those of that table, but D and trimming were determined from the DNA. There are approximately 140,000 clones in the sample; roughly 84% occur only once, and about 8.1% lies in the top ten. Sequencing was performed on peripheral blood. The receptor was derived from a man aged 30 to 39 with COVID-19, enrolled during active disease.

The CDR3 DNA reads TGTGCCAGCAGTGAAAAGTCCGGGGGCTATGGCTACACCTTC. Residues: CASSEKSGGYGYTF. This chain uses TRBV25-1 with TRBJ1-2; D perhaps matches TRBD1 (5 bases). CDR1 and CDR2 (germline): MGHDK, SYGVNS. The length of the CDR3 is 14 residues. Trimming stripped 2 bases from V and 4 bases from J, with 11 bases between.